Listed here are 7 T cell receptor beta chains from one sample, sequenced in a study of control samples from healthy donors and cancer patients. TCRdb's table, derived via immunoSEQ multiplex PCR, lists solely in-frame clones and lacks some. This sample carries 95,000 to 150,000 clones, roughly 87% of them seen once, and the ten largest clones take around 1.8%. Sequenced sample: blood. The receptors come from a man aged 18 to 30 in good health.

The V and J genes are TRBV30 and TRBJ1-6, with TRBD1 matching 9 bases. The CDR3 loop spans 14 amino acids. From germline, CDR1 is GTSNPN and CDR2 SVGIG (reference sequence). Trimming cost V 2 bases and J 6 bases; bases outside gene matches: 2. CDR3 region: CAWSRQGGNSPLHF. CDR3 bases: TGTGCCTGGAGTAGACAGGGGGGTAATTCACCCCTCCACTTT.

This chain links TRBV28 with TRBJ1-2, with a weak D call TRBD1 (6 bases). The V and J ends lost 10 bases and 1 base respectively, with 13 bases between them. The CDR3 extends over 13 amino acids. Germline CDR1 reads MDHEN; CDR2 reads SYDVKM. CDR3 loop: CAIRQAINYGYTF. CDR3 in DNA: TGTGCCATAAGACAGGCGATTAACTATGGCTACACCTTC.

This chain connects TRBV4-3 to TRBJ1-2, with D tentatively TRBD1 (6 bases). CDR3 length: 16 amino acids. The V end lost 0 bases, the J end lost 4 bases, and 15 bases lay between the germline ends. Germline loops: CDR1 LGHNA, CDR2 YSLEER. The CDR3 sequence: CASSQETGQGLYGYTF. CDR3 bases: TGCGCCAGCAGCCAAGAAACGGGACAAGGCCTCTATGGCTACACCTTC.

The chain employs TRBV5-1 and TRBJ2-3, with D perhaps TRBD2 (7 bases). The germline V gene encodes CDR1 SGHRS and CDR2 YFSETQ. This CDR3 comprises 14 residues. V lost 6 bases to trimming and J lost 0 bases, with 11 bases between them. As DNA, the CDR3 is TGCGCCAGCAAGGGGGGGCATAGCACAGATACGCAGTATTTT. Translation: CASKGGHSTDTQYF.

The genes are TRBV7-2 and TRBJ2-7, with TRBD2 matching 13 bases. V lost 4 bases to trimming and J lost 3 bases; unmatched junction nucleotides: 9. The CDR3 is made up of 17 amino acids. Germline lookup yields CDR1 SGHTA and CDR2 FQGNSA. The CDR3 protein is CASSSYTSGRALYEQYF. The CDR3 nucleotides are TGTGCCAGCAGCTCATATACTAGCGGGAGGGCCCTCTACGAGCAGTACTTC.

This clone was recorded a few times. The chain has TRBV7-2 and TRBJ2-1, with 8 bases aligning to TRBD2. Per the germline V gene, CDR1 is SGHTA and CDR2 is FQGNSA. With V trimmed by 0 bases and J by 0 bases, 1 base remained unmatched. This CDR3 is built from 16 residues. The CDR3 region is CASSLAGTSSYNEQFF. CDR3 sequence (DNA): TGTGCCAGCAGCTTAGCGGGGACTAGCTCCTACAATGAGCAGTTCTTC. The full variable domain, with the rest looked up from reference TRBV7-2 and TRBJ2-1, is GAGVSQSPSNKVTEKGKDVELRCDPISGHTALYWYRQSLGQGLEFLIYFQGNSAPDKSGLPSDRFSAERTGGSVSTLTIQRTQQEDSAVYLCASSLAGTSSYNEQFFGPGTRLTVL.

The rearrangement links TRBV7-3 to TRBJ1-1; 8 positions agree with TRBD1. This CDR3 spans 14 amino acids. The V and J ends lost 6 bases and 6 bases, in that order; junction bases with no gene match: 9. Looked up from germline, CDR1 is SGHTA and CDR2 is FQGTGA. CDR3 residues: CASRPGTGYSEAFF. For the CDR3, the DNA is TGTGCCAGCAGACCCGGGACAGGTTACTCTGAAGCTTTCTTT.